This TCR beta chain was sequenced during a study of cytomegalovirus exposure and HLA in healthy donors. Germline CDR1 is SGDLS and CDR2 is YYNGEE. This CDR3 contains 15 residues. Trimming removed 2 bases at V and 1 base at J, with 9 bases between. The PCR ran on 60 Vbeta and 13 Jbeta primers. Clones were sequenced by immunoSEQ multiplex PCR, and TCRdb holds only the in-frame ones, with some missing. Counted here are under 150,000 clones, about four fifths occurring once; the ten biggest clones make up 10% to 12%. This clonotype originated in a male donor in good health and CMV-seropositive. The sample was PBMCs. V usage is TRBV9 and J usage is TRBJ2-2; weak D call: TRBD2 (5 bases). CDR3 nucleotides: TGTGCCAGCAGCGTCGGACTTTTGAACACCGGGGAGCTGTTTTTT. Its protein product is CASSVGLLNTGELFF.